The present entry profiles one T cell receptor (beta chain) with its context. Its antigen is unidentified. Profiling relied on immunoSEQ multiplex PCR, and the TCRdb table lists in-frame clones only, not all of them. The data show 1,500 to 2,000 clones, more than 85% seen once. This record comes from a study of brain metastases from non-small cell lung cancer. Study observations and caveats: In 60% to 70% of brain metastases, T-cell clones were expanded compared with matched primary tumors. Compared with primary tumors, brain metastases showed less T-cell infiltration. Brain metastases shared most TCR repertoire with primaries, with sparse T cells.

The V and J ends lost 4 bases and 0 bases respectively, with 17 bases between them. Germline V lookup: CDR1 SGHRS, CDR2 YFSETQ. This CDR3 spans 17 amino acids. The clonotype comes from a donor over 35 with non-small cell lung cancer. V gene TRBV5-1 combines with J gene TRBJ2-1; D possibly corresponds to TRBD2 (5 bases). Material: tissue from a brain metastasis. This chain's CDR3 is CASSLHSAGSSYNEQFF. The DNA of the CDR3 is TGCGCCAGCAGCCTCCATTCTGCGGGCAGCTCCTACAATGAGCAGTTCTTC.